Listed here are 19 T cell receptor beta chains from one sample, sequenced in a study of cytomegalovirus exposure and HLA in healthy donors. The PCR made use of 60 Vbeta and 13 Jbeta primers. Data came from immunoSEQ multiplex PCR; TCRdb stores just in-frame clones and leaves some out. The table records fewer than 150,000 clones, roughly 85% of them present only once. The sequenced sample consisted of PBMCs. The receptors were gathered from a woman in her twenties or thirties in good health and CMV-seropositive.

The chain employs TRBV7-3 and TRBJ2-1, with D perhaps TRBD2 (5 bases). The length of the CDR3 is 12 residues. Germline assignment: CDR1 SGHTA and CDR2 FQGTGA. With 5 bases removed from V and 15 bases from J, the gap between germline ends came to 17 bases. CDR3 sequence: CASSPAWGVWFF. DNA of the CDR3: TGTGCCAGCAGCCCCGCCTGGGGAGTATGGTTCTTC.

The chain employs TRBV28 and TRBJ2-7; D possibly corresponds to TRBD1 (7 bases). CDR1 is MDHEN and CDR2 is SYDVKM in the germline V gene. Trimming left V 4 bases short and J 2 bases short, with 15 bases between. The CDR3 totals 15 residues. In DNA form, the CDR3 reads TGTGCCAGCAGTTCCCCTGGCGGGACAGCCTACGAGCAGTACTTC. Residues: CASSSPGGTAYEQYF.

The chain is built from TRBV11-3 and TRBJ2-3; D is perhaps TRBD1 (5 bases). Germline-derived CDR1 and CDR2 are SGHNT and YENEEA. Trimming stripped 5 bases from V and 4 bases from J, with 7 bases between. The CDR3 has 12 amino acids. CDR3 sequence: CASSATADTQYF. CDR3 bases: TGTGCCAGCAGCGCGACAGCAGATACGCAGTATTTT.

The V and J genes are TRBV5-1 and TRBJ1-1; maybe TRBD1 (5 bases). CDR1 is SGHRS and CDR2 is YFSETQ in the germline V gene. Trimming took 0 bases from V and 5 from J, leaving 14 bases between them. There are 15 residues in the CDR3. The CDR3 nucleotides are TGCGCCAGCAGCTTGGTGGGTGGGGGGGGAACTGAAGCTTTCTTT. This gives the protein CASSLVGGGGTEAFF.

The V call is TRBV9, the J call TRBJ2-2, with TRBD1 matching 9 bases. Trimming removed 4 bases from V and 4 bases from J; junction bases left unmatched: 5. Germline V gene lookup returns CDR1 SGDLS and CDR2 YYNGEE. The CDR3 has 15 amino acids. The CDR3 sequence is CASSRDRVPTGELFF. The CDR3 coding sequence is TGTGCCAGCAGCCGGGACAGGGTACCCACCGGGGAGCTGTTTTTT. Full variable domain (missing parts from reference TRBV9 and TRBJ2-2): DSGVTQTPKHLITATGQRVTLRCSPRSGDLSVYWYQQSLDQGLQFLIQYYNGEERAKGNILERFSAQQFPDLHSELNLSSLELGDSALYFCASSRDRVPTGELFFGEGSRLTVL.

This clone was observed a handful of times. V usage is TRBV28 and J usage is TRBJ1-2; TRBD1 aligns across 8 bases. This CDR3 contains 16 residues. V lost 10 bases and J lost 0; bases outside the gene matches: 13. The germline V gene has CDR1 MDHEN and CDR2 SYDVKM. Here the CDR3 DNA reads TGTGCCACCCCCCTGGTTGCAGGGGGCGCTAACTATGGCTACACCTTC. It specifies CATPLVAGGANYGYTF.

The chain employs TRBV30 and TRBJ1-1; TRBD1 agrees at 8 bases. CDR1 is GTSNPN, CDR2 SVGIG, per germline (reference sequence). V shed 4 bases, J shed 4 bases, and the junction held 11 bases outside the gene matches. This CDR3 is 15 amino acids long. The CDR3 region has the DNA TGTGCCTGGACCCGGATGGACAGGGCAGTCACTGAAGCTTTCTTT. Translation: CAWTRMDRAVTEAFF.

The chain combines TRBV7-2 with TRBJ2-1; D may be TRBD2 (6 bases). Germline values: CDR1 SGHTA, CDR2 FQGNSA. Deletions cut 6 bases from V and 4 bases from J, with 19 bases between. The CDR3 has 16 residues. This CDR3 reads CASSIKPPGRYNEQFF. In DNA form, the CDR3 reads TGTGCCAGCAGTATTAAACCGCCAGGGAGGTACAATGAGCAGTTCTTC.

V gene TRBV19 combines with J gene TRBJ2-2; 10 bases match TRBD1. The J segment lost 7 bases and the V segment lost 4 bases, leaving 15 bases of the junction unmatched. The CDR3 covers 18 residues. The germline V gene encodes CDR1 LNHDA and CDR2 SQIVND (reference sequence). CDR3 DNA sequence: TGTGCCAGTAGTAAGAGGGGGGGACAGGGGCTAAGAAACGGGGAGCTGTTTTTT. Amino acid sequence: CASSKRGGQGLRNGELFF. Supplemented by reference TRBV19 and TRBJ2-2, the full variable domain reads DGGITQSPKYLFRKEGQNVTLSCEQNLNHDAMYWYRQDPGQGLRLIYYSQIVNDFQKGDIAEGYSVSREKKESFPLTVTSAQKNPTAFYLCASSKRGGQGLRNGELFFGEGSRLTVL.

The rearrangement uses TRBV7-3 and TRBJ2-5, with 11 bases fitting TRBD2. Germline trimming cut 2 bases from V and 2 bases from J; bases unmatched to any gene: 7. The CDR3 is 17 amino acids. The germline CDR1 and CDR2 sequences are SGHTA and FQGTGA. Here the CDR3 DNA reads TGTGCCAGCAGCTTAGGGGGGCTAGCGGGAGGACAAGAGACCCAGTACTTC. It specifies CASSLGGLAGGQETQYF.

This clone was seen only a few times. This chain's CDR3 is CASSLRQGGDYGYTF. The CDR3 nucleotides read TGTGCCAGCTCACTTCGACAGGGTGGGGACTATGGCTACACCTTC. V is TRBV18 and J is TRBJ1-2; TRBD1 matches at 7 bases. The ends lost 4 bases at V and 3 bases at J; junction bases unmatched: 8. Germline loops: CDR1 KGHSH, CDR2 LQKENI. The CDR3 is 15 amino acids.

The V and J genes are TRBV19 and TRBJ1-1; D gene uncertain. Germline CDR1 LNHDA, CDR2 SQIVND (reference sequence). The CDR3 runs to 14 residues. Trimming cost V 0 bases and J 4 bases, with 9 bases left between them. CDR3 amino acids: CASSIDARGTEAFF. CDR3 in DNA: TGTGCCAGTAGTATAGACGCCCGGGGCACTGAAGCTTTCTTT.

The V and J genes are TRBV5-1 and TRBJ2-5; D gene uncertain. The CDR3 runs 14 residues. The germline V gene has CDR1 SGHRS and CDR2 YFSETQ. V lost 0 bases and J lost 7, with 13 bases in between. CDR3 residues: CASSLDHLTGTQYF. CDR3 coding DNA: TGCGCCAGCAGCTTGGATCACCTAACCGGGACCCAGTACTTC.

The CDR3 loop is CSVEGRERDGYTF. The DNA for the CDR3 is TGCAGCGTTGAGGGCAGGGAAAGGGATGGCTACACCTTC. The chain has TRBV29-1 and TRBJ1-2; the D gene is possibly TRBD1 (5 bases). Trimming shortened V by 3 bases and J by 6 bases, and 14 bases separated the two germline ends. This CDR3 spans 13 amino acids. Germline values: CDR1 SQVTM, CDR2 ANQGSEA.

To note about this clone: Its ends do not fully match the called genes, so a read error is possible. This chain connects TRBV30 to TRBJ1-2, with D maybe TRBD1 (5 bases). The CDR3 runs to 10 residues. Per the germline V gene, CDR1 is GTSNPN and CDR2 is SVGIG (reference sequence). The CDR3 protein is CAWSRTLEHF. CDR3 bases: TGTGCCTGGAGTAGGACACTGGAACACTTC.

This sequence joins TRBV7-3 and TRBJ2-7; TRBD2 aligns across 8 bases. The CDR3 length is 14 residues. The trim removed 2 bases at V and 1 base at J, leaving 1 base unmatched. CDR1 and CDR2 (germline): SGHTA, FQGTGA. As DNA, the CDR3 is TGTGCCAGCAGCTTATTAGCGGGGTCCTACGAGCAGTACTTC. It translates to CASSLLAGSYEQYF.

A few counts support this clone. The chain links TRBV4-2 to TRBJ1-1; the match to TRBD1 covers 8 bases. The germline V gene has CDR1 LGHNA and CDR2 YNFKEQ. V was pared by 0 bases and J by 0 bases, with 9 bases of the junction left unmatched. The CDR3 is 18 amino acids. The CDR3 here is CASSQEEAGGPLNTEAFF. The CDR3 nucleotides are TGTGCCAGCAGCCAAGAAGAGGCAGGGGGCCCGCTGAACACTGAAGCTTTCTTT.

The J gene is TRBJ2-3, the V gene TRBV5-1; D may be TRBD1 (5 bases). The length of the CDR3 is 18 residues. V shed 0 bases and J shed 2 bases, with 19 bases lying between them. Germline lookup yields CDR1 SGHRS and CDR2 YFSETQ. The CDR3 sequence is CASSLALIGQGPTDTQYF. In DNA, the CDR3 is TGCGCCAGCAGCTTGGCCCTCATAGGGCAGGGCCCCACAGATACGCAGTATTTT.

The chain has TRBV5-8 and TRBJ1-2; D gene ambiguous. Looked up from germline, CDR1 is SGHTS and CDR2 is YDEGEE. CDR3 length equals 13 residues. Deletions cut 0 bases from V and 2 bases from J, with 5 bases between. This chain's CDR3 is CASSLVQNYGYTF. Written as DNA, the CDR3 is TGTGCCAGCAGCTTGGTTCAGAACTATGGCTACACCTTC.